These 18 T cell receptor beta chains share one sample of origin, sequenced in a study of CD8 T cells in ankylosing spondylitis. TCRdb re-analysed the 5' RACE reads in MiXCR, keeping a single row per CDR3 protein. The sample holds fewer than 250,000 distinct CDR3 sequences, roughly a tenth seen once. The sequencing input was blood, either unsorted or a sorted T cell fraction (not recorded which). The receptors derive from a male donor with ankylosing spondylitis or in good health (not recorded which).

There are many counts of this clonotype. This chain uses TRBV12-3 or TRBV12-4 with TRBJ2-3; the D is unclear. This CDR3 comprises 14 residues. V shed 5 bases and J shed 2 bases, with 11 bases lying between them. The CDR3 loop is CASSGIDPTDTQYF. The CDR3 region has the DNA TGTGCCAGCAGTGGTATAGACCCCACAGATACGCAGTATTTT.

This clonotype has a count of ten or more. The V call is TRBV5-5, the J call TRBJ2-1; tentatively, D is TRBD1 or TRBD2 (5 bases each). The CDR3 loop spans 13 amino acids. Between the trimmed V and J ends, which lost 6 bases and 8 bases, there was a span of 15 bases. Germline V gene sequence: CDR1 SGHKS, CDR2 YYEKEE (reference sequence). The CDR3 loop is CASTGAGAHEQFF. The CDR3 DNA follows: TGTGCCAGCACCGGGGCCGGGGCGCATGAGCAGTTCTTC. Supplemented by reference TRBV5-5 and TRBJ2-1, the full variable domain reads DAGVTQSPTHLIKTRGQQVTLRCSPISGHKSVSWYQQVLGQGPQFIFQYYEKEERGRGNFPDRFSARQFPNYSSELNVNALLLGDSALYLCASTGAGAHEQFFGPGTRLTVL.

This rearrangement joins TRBV12-3 or TRBV12-4 to TRBJ2-7, with TRBD1 matching 7 bases. There are 15 residues in the CDR3. Trimming at V came to 6 bases and at J to 4 bases, leaving 12 bases not matched to a gene. The CDR3 nucleotides are TGTGCCAGCAGCCCAGAGGACAGGAGACTTTACGAGCAGTACTTC. Encoded protein: CASSPEDRRLYEQYF.

In its sample, this clonotype was seen many times. The chain has TRBV5-1 and TRBJ2-1, with 7 positions matching TRBD2. J gave up 2 bases and V 5 bases, and 10 bases lay outside the gene matches. The CDR3 covers 16 residues. Germline CDR1 SGHRS, CDR2 YFSETQ. The CDR3 DNA sequence: TGCGCCAGCAGGTCCGGGGGAGGGGCCACCTACAATGAGCAGTTCTTC. Encoded protein: CASRSGGGATYNEQFF. The full variable domain, completed using reference TRBV5-1 and TRBJ2-1, is KAGVTQTPRYLIKTRGQQVTLSCSPISGHRSVSWYQQTPGQGLQFLFEYFSETQRNKGNFPGRFSGRQFSNSRSEMNVSTLELGDSALYLCASRSGGGATYNEQFFGPGTRLTVL.

This clonotype came up many times. In DNA, the CDR3 is TGCAGTGCGTATAGGGCGGTTGAAGCTTTCTTT. Translation gives CSAYRAVEAFF. This chain links TRBV20-1 with TRBJ1-1; D gene uncertain. Germline CDR1 DFQATT, CDR2 SNEGSKA (reference sequence). The ends were cut back, 6 bases at V and 7 bases at J, with 12 bases in the middle. CDR3 length: 11 residues.

This clonotype was observed a handful of times. The chain carries TRBV19 and TRBJ2-1; a possible D gene is TRBD2 (7 bases). This CDR3 contains 16 residues. Germline V lookup: CDR1 LNHDA, CDR2 SQIVND (reference sequence). V was trimmed by 8 bases and J by 4 bases, leaving 21 bases between them. The CDR3 DNA sequence: TGTGCCAGTCGGGGGGCGGAAGGGCGGGGATACAATGAGCAGTTCTTC. It specifies CASRGAEGRGYNEQFF.

This clonotype was observed many times. The rearrangement links TRBV20-1 to TRBJ1-4; D not resolved. Germline V gives CDR1 DFQATT, CDR2 SNEGSKA (reference sequence). The CDR3 sequence is 12 residues long. V lost 6 bases and J 0 bases, leaving 5 bases between the germline ends. CDR3 sequence reads: CSASATNEKLFF. CDR3 coding DNA: TGCAGTGCCTCTGCAACTAATGAAAAACTGTTTTTT.

This clonotype occurred many times. J is TRBJ2-7 and V is TRBV5-1; weak D call: TRBD1 (6 bases). This CDR3 contains 13 residues. V dropped 3 bases and J dropped 6 bases, with 13 bases sitting between them. Germline V lookup: CDR1 SGHRS, CDR2 YFSETQ. CDR3 DNA sequence: TGCGCCAGCAGCTGGGGGACACAAGCCGAGCAGTACTTC. It translates to CASSWGTQAEQYF.

This clonotype occurred a few times. The chain is built from TRBV6-5 and TRBJ1-5; 11 nucleotides line up with TRBD1. CDR1 and CDR2 from the germline V gene are MNHEY and SVGAGI. The junction had 7 bases not matched to a gene; V was cut back by 4 bases and J by 2 bases. The CDR3 length is 17 residues. CDR3 protein: CASSSRTGGGGNQPQHF. The DNA of the CDR3 is TGTGCCAGCAGTTCAAGGACAGGGGGCGGCGGCAATCAGCCCCAGCATTTT.

Remarks on this clonotype: An end of the junction does not agree with germline; a read error may underlie this. The chain is built from TRBV3-1 and TRBJ1-2; the D gene is possibly TRBD1 (5 bases). Germline values: CDR1 LGHDT, CDR2 YNNKEL (reference sequence). This CDR3 is 14 amino acids long. The chain's CDR3 is CARSPGGGNYGYTF. The CDR3 nucleotides read TGTGCCAGGAGCCCTGGCGGGGGTAACTATGGCTACACCTTC.

This clonotype has at least ten counts. This rearrangement joins TRBV5-1 to TRBJ1-2, with 8 bases matching TRBD1. The CDR3 is 16 amino acids. Losses at the gene ends were 4 bases for V and 2 bases for J; bases not matched to a gene: 10. Germline CDR1 and CDR2: SGHRS and YFSETQ. CDR3 loop: CASSPTGTGLNYGYTF. The CDR3, as DNA: TGCGCCAGCAGCCCGACCGGGACAGGCCTAAACTATGGCTACACCTTC.

This clonotype was detected ten times or more. The V and J genes are TRBV2 and TRBJ2-1; 9 positions match TRBD2. The CDR3 contains 16 residues. The germline V gene encodes CDR1 SNHLY and CDR2 FYNNEI. V was pared by 6 bases and J by 4 bases, with 10 bases of the junction left unmatched. The CDR3 is CASRKYSSGVYNEQFF. In nucleotides, the CDR3 is TGTGCCAGCAGGAAGTACTCTAGCGGGGTTTACAATGAGCAGTTCTTC.

The chain links TRBV4-1 to TRBJ2-7; 8 nucleotides agree with TRBD2. The germline gives CDR1 MGHRA, CDR2 YSYEKL. The CDR3 extends over 14 amino acids. V shed 4 bases, J shed 7 bases, and the junction held 9 bases outside the gene matches. The DNA for the CDR3 is TGCGCCAGCAGCCCCGGCGAGCGGGGGTATGAGCAGTACTTC. Protein product: CASSPGERGYEQYF.

With respect to this clonotype: This may stem from a read error, because a much larger clone lies one nucleotide away. V usage is TRBV7-8 and J usage is TRBJ1-3, with D uncertain. The CDR3 is made up of 16 amino acids. The V end was cut by 1 base, the J end by 1 base, with 11 bases between. The germline CDR1 and CDR2 sequences are SGHVS and FQNEAQ. The DNA of the CDR3 is TGTGCCAGCAGCTTAGAATTGGGCAGATCTGGAAACACCATATATTTT. This translates into CASSLELGRSGNTIYF.

This clonotype occurred many times. The chain couples TRBV5-1 to TRBJ2-2, with D uncertain. Germline-derived CDR1 and CDR2 are SGHRS and YFSETQ. V shed 3 bases and J shed 0 bases, with 9 bases lying between them. The CDR3 extends over 15 amino acids. The CDR3 is CASSSVSANTGELFF. Here the CDR3 DNA reads TGCGCCAGCAGCTCCGTCAGTGCGAACACCGGGGAGCTGTTTTTT.

This clonotype has a count of ten or more. The chain links TRBV25-1 to TRBJ1-4; D is uncertain. Trimming cost V 1 base and J 1 base, with 13 bases left between them. The CDR3 sequence is 17 residues long. CDR1 is MGHDK, CDR2 SYGVNS, per germline. The CDR3 sequence: CASSEWGGSLTNEKLFF. As DNA, the CDR3 is TGTGCCAGCAGTGAATGGGGAGGAAGTCTAACTAATGAAAAACTGTTTTTT.

The chain employs TRBV10-3 and TRBJ2-2, with D unclear. Germline CDR1 reads ENHRY; CDR2 reads SYGVKD. This CDR3 has 13 residues. Between the trimmed V and J ends, which lost 6 bases and 6 bases, there was a span of 11 bases. The CDR3 spells CAISLIGAGELFF. In nucleotides, the CDR3 is TGTGCCATCAGCCTCATAGGCGCCGGGGAGCTGTTTTTT.

V usage is TRBV7-9 and J usage is TRBJ1-5, with D unclear. The CDR3 sequence is 14 residues long. Trimming stripped 5 bases from V and 2 bases from J, with 10 bases between. The V gene's germline CDR1 is SEHNR and CDR2 FQNEAQ (reference sequence). The CDR3 sequence is CASSELVGNQPQHF. CDR3 nucleotide sequence: TGTGCCAGCAGCGAGCTAGTTGGCAATCAGCCCCAGCATTTT.